This TCR beta chain was retrieved from a study of shared clonotypes between healthy human individuals. Whole-study context: Three plates were used per donor for CD4 naive, three for CD4 memory, two for CD8 naive and one for CD8 memory.

Positive CCR7 selection of CD45RO-negative cells yielded the naive CD8 cells, and terminally differentiated effector memory CD45RA+ cells were excluded. V was clipped by 10 bases and J by 8 bases, with 12 bases between them. This CDR3 spans 11 amino acids. Germline loops: CDR1 MNHNY, CDR2 SVGAGI (reference sequence). Some clones are missing from TCRdb's copy, which holds only in-frame ones; the method was immunoSEQ multiplex PCR. This table has about 800,000 clones, 96% appearing once. Concerning this clone itself: The antigen remains unidentified.

Study-wide results and limits: Generally, naive subsets (rather than memory subsets) showed larger estimated richness.

The sequence was obtained from a man between 25 and 39 years old in good health. The specimen sequenced was naive CD8+ T cells sorted from blood. This rearrangement joins TRBV6-6 to TRBJ2-1; no definite D call. In DNA, the CDR3 is TGTGCCACGGTGAAGGGTTATGAGCAGTTCTTC. Its translation: CATVKGYEQFF.